The 14 T cell receptor beta chains below all came from one sample that was sequenced in a study of T cell responses to AZD1222 COVID-19 vaccine. The protocol was immunoSEQ multiplex PCR, while the TCRdb copy is restricted to in-frame clones and leaves out a portion. The repertoire holds roughly 200,000 clones, with roughly nine tenths as singletons. Sequenced material: peripheral blood, taken 28 days after the second AZD1222 dose. The origin of the receptors is an adult who received the AZD1222 COVID-19 vaccine.

The chain recombines TRBV5-1 with TRBJ2-7; 10 bases map to TRBD1. The CDR3 loop spans 15 amino acids. Germline-derived CDR1 and CDR2 are SGHRS and YFSETQ. Trimming cost V 4 bases and J 4 bases; bases outside gene matches: 8. The CDR3 sequence is CASSLQGQGIYEQYF. In DNA, the CDR3 is TGCGCCAGCAGCCTCCAGGGACAGGGGATTTACGAGCAGTACTTC.

The chain couples TRBV19 to TRBJ1-1; 8 positions agree with TRBD1. The CDR3 loop spans 13 amino acids. The germline V gene has CDR1 LNHDA and CDR2 SQIVND (reference sequence). V lost 5 bases and J lost 5; bases outside the gene matches: 4. The CDR3 is CASSLRTGTEAFF. CDR3 coding DNA: TGTGCCAGTAGTCTGCGGACAGGGACTGAAGCTTTCTTT.

The chain recombines TRBV7-9 with TRBJ1-3; TRBD1 might be the D (5 bases). Germline CDR1 and CDR2: SEHNR and FQNEAQ (reference sequence). Trimming took 2 bases from V and 10 from J, leaving 12 bases between them. CDR3 length equals 13 residues. In DNA form, the CDR3 reads TGTGCCAGCAGCTTAAGTACAGGACGGACCATATATTTT. It is translated as CASSLSTGRTIYF.

The CDR3 protein is CASSLTWRGDEQFF. In DNA form, the CDR3 reads TGTGCCAGCAGCTTAACGTGGCGGGGCGATGAGCAGTTCTTC. The chain has TRBV7-3 and TRBJ2-1, with D possibly TRBD2 on 6 matching bases. The germline V and J ends were trimmed by 0 bases and 8 bases, with 11 bases remaining between them. The CDR3 has 14 residues. Looked up from germline, CDR1 is SGHTA and CDR2 is FQGTGA.

The rearrangement links TRBV30 to TRBJ2-7; maybe TRBD2 (6 bases). V lost 2 bases to trimming and J lost 5 bases, with 13 bases between them. Germline assignment: CDR1 GTSNPN and CDR2 SVGIG (reference sequence). This CDR3 contains 13 residues. The CDR3 bases are TGTGCCTGGAGTTCGGACGGGAGAAACGAGCAGTACTTC. Amino acid sequence: CAWSSDGRNEQYF. Full variable domain (remainder filled in from reference TRBV30 and TRBJ2-7): SQTIHQWPATLVQPVGSPLSLECTVEGTSNPNLYWYRQAAGRGLQLLFYSVGIGQISSEVPQNLSASRPQDRQFILSSKKLLLSDSGFYLCAWSSDGRNEQYFGPGTRLTVT.

The chain uses TRBV3-1 (or the pseudogene TRBV3-2) and TRBJ2-1; the D call may be TRBD1 or TRBD2 (5 bases each). Germline CDR1 and CDR2: LGHDT and YNNKEL (reference sequence). The CDR3 is 14 amino acids. V was shortened by 3 bases and J by 9 bases, with 15 bases between the two germline ends. The CDR3 loop is CASSHRAAGGEQFF. The CDR3 DNA is TGTGCCAGCAGCCACCGAGCGGCTGGGGGTGAGCAGTTCTTC.

This rearrangement joins TRBV25-1 to TRBJ1-3; TRBD1 might be the D (5 bases). Germline V gene sequence: CDR1 MGHDK, CDR2 SYGVNS. The CDR3 is made up of 17 amino acids. The V end lost 0 bases, the J end lost 0 bases, and 12 bases lay between the germline ends. The CDR3 DNA reads TGTGCCAGCAGTGAATATACCCCGGGGGGCTCTGGAAACACCATATATTTT. It translates to CASSEYTPGGSGNTIYF.

This clone appeared once. CDR3: CASSWPTGTGDEKLFF. DNA of the CDR3: TGTGCCAGCAGCTGGCCGACCGGGACAGGGGACGAAAAACTGTTTTTT. This chain connects TRBV7-9 to TRBJ1-4; TRBD1 agrees at 10 bases. With V trimmed by 4 bases and J by 8 bases, 10 bases remained unmatched. Looked up from germline, CDR1 is SEHNR and CDR2 is FQNEAQ (reference sequence). The CDR3 extends over 16 amino acids.

This chain links TRBV3-1 (or the pseudogene TRBV3-2) with TRBJ2-7; TRBD2 aligns across 10 bases. CDR1 and CDR2 from the germline V gene are LGHDT and YNNKEL (reference sequence). The CDR3 consists of 14 residues. The junction had 3 bases not matched to a gene; V was cut back by 4 bases and J by 3 bases. CDR3 loop: CASSRSSGSYEQYF. The DNA of the CDR3 is TGTGCCAGCAGCCGCTCTAGCGGGAGCTACGAGCAGTACTTC.

The chain recombines TRBV7-2 with TRBJ2-7; 7 positions match TRBD2. Germline CDR1 is SGHTA and CDR2 is FQGNSA. J was trimmed by 0 bases and V by 0 bases; bases with no gene match: 5. CDR3 length equals 16 residues. As DNA, the CDR3 is TGTGCCAGCAGCTTAGCATCTAGCGGTAGCTCCTACGAGCAGTACTTC. It encodes CASSLASSGSSYEQYF.

This clone was detected once. The chain links TRBV24-1 to TRBJ1-5; 8 nucleotides line up with TRBD1. Germline assignment: CDR1 KGHDR and CDR2 SFDVKD. J lost 7 bases, V lost 5 bases, and 3 bases had no gene match. The CDR3 contains 13 residues. CDR3 DNA: TGTGCCACCAGTGTCGACAGGGGCCAGCCCCAGCATTTT. Its protein product is CATSVDRGQPQHF.

This clone was seen only a few times. Other DNA variants within this sample encode the same CDR3. This sequence joins TRBV30 and TRBJ2-3, with D unresolved. V dropped 2 bases and J dropped 3 bases, with 6 bases sitting between them. In germline, CDR1 is GTSNPN, CDR2 SVGIG (reference sequence). This CDR3 is built from 12 residues. As DNA, the CDR3 is TGTGCCTGGAGTCTTTCAACAGATACGCAGTATTTT. Amino acid sequence: CAWSLSTDTQYF.

The chain recombines TRBV20-1 with TRBJ2-2; D unclear. This CDR3 spans 11 amino acids. Trimming cost V 3 bases and J 5 bases, with 4 bases left between them. The germline V gene encodes CDR1 DFQATT and CDR2 SNEGSKA (reference sequence). The CDR3 is CSASGTGELFF. CDR3 bases: TGCAGTGCTAGTGGGACCGGGGAGCTGTTTTTT.

The chain carries TRBV28 and TRBJ1-2; weak D call: TRBD1 (5 bases). With 8 bases removed from V and 4 bases from J, the gap between germline ends came to 14 bases. This CDR3 is built from 13 residues. The germline V gene encodes CDR1 MDHEN and CDR2 SYDVKM. CDR3 DNA: TGTGCCAGCGTCCCCGGGGGAAGCTATGGCTACACCTTC. Protein: CASVPGGSYGYTF.